The 5 T cell receptor beta chains presented below share a single source sample, sequenced in a study of OX40 agonist ivuxolimab in advanced cancers. Assay: immunoSEQ multiplex PCR; the TCRdb copy retains only in-frame clones and omits some. This sample has tens of thousands of clones, with over 80% found just once. The sequences come from CD4+ or CD8+ T cells sorted from blood, collected in a trial of the OX40 agonist ivuxolimab. The source of these receptors is an adult with an advanced solid tumor such as melanoma, head and neck, liver or kidney cancer.

This clone was recorded only once. The rearrangement joins TRBV4-1 to TRBJ2-7; 7 bases map to TRBD1. Germline CDR1 reads MGHRA; CDR2 reads YSYEKL. This CDR3 spans 14 amino acids. V trimming: 1 base; J trimming: 4 bases; junction bases outside the gene matches: 4. CDR3 in DNA: TGCGCCAGCAGCCAAGTAGGGGACAGTTACGAGCAGTACTTC. Residues: CASSQVGDSYEQYF.

This chain connects TRBV13 to TRBJ2-5; possible D gene TRBD2, 5 bases. Germline CDR1 reads PRHDT; CDR2 reads FYEKMQ (reference sequence). This CDR3 is 13 amino acids long. Trimming left V 6 bases short and J 2 bases short, with 10 bases between. The chain's CDR3 is CASSFRDQETQYF. In nucleotides, the CDR3 is TGTGCCAGCAGTTTCCGGGATCAAGAGACCCAGTACTTC.

The gene calls are TRBV10-2 and TRBJ2-1; D is possibly TRBD1 (6 bases). This CDR3 region has 12 residues. V lost 7 bases to trimming and J lost 6 bases, with 10 bases between them. Germline V gene lookup returns CDR1 WSHSY and CDR2 SAAADI. In DNA, the CDR3 is TGCGCCAGCAACGGACAGATCAATGAGCAGTTCTTC. It translates to CASNGQINEQFF.

The V call is TRBV6-4, the J call TRBJ2-3, with TRBD1 matching 8 bases. The CDR3 consists of 16 residues. Germline trimming cut 0 bases from V and 2 bases from J; bases unmatched to any gene: 4. Per the germline V gene, CDR1 is MRHNA and CDR2 is SNTAGT. CDR3 in amino acids: CASSDSGTGFTDTQYF. CDR3 sequence (DNA): TGTGCCAGCAGTGACTCGGGGACAGGCTTCACAGATACGCAGTATTTT.

The rearrangement uses TRBV28 and TRBJ2-1; perhaps TRBD2 as D (6 bases). This CDR3 is 15 amino acids long. Trimming took 5 bases from V and 2 from J, leaving 13 bases between them. Germline lookup yields CDR1 MDHEN and CDR2 SYDVKM. This CDR3 reads CASSPHSGPYNEQFF. CDR3 nucleotide sequence: TGTGCCAGCAGTCCCCATAGCGGCCCCTACAATGAGCAGTTCTTC.